The source of this T cell receptor beta chain is a study of blood T cell repertoires in COVID-19. Data came from immunoSEQ multiplex PCR; TCRdb stores just in-frame clones and leaves some out. The sample includes some 370,000 clones, around 87% of them seen just once. CDR1 is SGHNT and CDR2 is YYREEE in the germline V gene (reference sequence). CDR3 length: 16 amino acids. V lost 3 bases and J lost 6; bases outside the gene matches: 11. The rearrangement joins TRBV5-4 to TRBJ2-3; TRBD2 matches 9 bases. Sequencing was done on a sample of peripheral blood. The origin of this receptor is a woman aged 25-40 years with COVID-19, enrolled during active disease. The CDR3 DNA reads as TGTGCCAGCAGCTCCCCTGCGGGAGGGTATGTCGATACGCAGTATTTT. Amino acids: CASSSPAGGYVDTQYF.